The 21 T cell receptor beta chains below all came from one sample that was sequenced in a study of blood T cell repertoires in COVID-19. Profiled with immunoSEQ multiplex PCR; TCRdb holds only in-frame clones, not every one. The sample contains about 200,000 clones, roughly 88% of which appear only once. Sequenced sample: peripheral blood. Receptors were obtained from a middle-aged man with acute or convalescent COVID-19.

The chain's CDR3 is CASSRIDRGQETQYF. The CDR3 DNA reads TGTGCCAGCAGCCGAATCGACAGGGGCCAAGAGACCCAGTACTTC. The V and J genes are TRBV11-2 and TRBJ2-5; TRBD1 aligns across 8 bases. The CDR3 covers 15 residues. In germline, CDR1 is SGHAT, CDR2 FQNNGV. The junction had 6 bases not matched to a gene; V was cut back by 5 bases and J by 1 base.

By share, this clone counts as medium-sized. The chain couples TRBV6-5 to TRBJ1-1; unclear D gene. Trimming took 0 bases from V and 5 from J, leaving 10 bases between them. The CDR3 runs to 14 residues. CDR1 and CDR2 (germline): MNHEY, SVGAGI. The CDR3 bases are TGTGCCAGCAGTTACTCGAGCGGAGGGACTGAAGCTTTCTTT. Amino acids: CASSYSSGGTEAFF.

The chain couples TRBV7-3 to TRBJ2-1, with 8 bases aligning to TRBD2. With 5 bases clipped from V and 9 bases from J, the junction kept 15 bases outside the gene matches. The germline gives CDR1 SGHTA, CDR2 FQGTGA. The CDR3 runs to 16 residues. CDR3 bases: TGTGCCAGCAGCCCCAGCGGGAGAGGATATTGGGGTGAGCAGTTCTTC. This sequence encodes CASSPSGRGYWGEQFF.

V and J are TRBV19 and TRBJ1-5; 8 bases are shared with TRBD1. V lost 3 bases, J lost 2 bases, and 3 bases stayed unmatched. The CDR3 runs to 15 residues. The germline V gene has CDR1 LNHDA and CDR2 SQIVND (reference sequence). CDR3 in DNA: TGTGCCAGTAGTATGGACAGGGAGGGCAATCAGCCCCAGCATTTT. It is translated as CASSMDREGNQPQHF.

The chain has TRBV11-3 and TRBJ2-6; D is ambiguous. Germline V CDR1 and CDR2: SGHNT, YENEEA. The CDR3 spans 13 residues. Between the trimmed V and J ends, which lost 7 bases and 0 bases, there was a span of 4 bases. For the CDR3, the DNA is TGTGCCAGCACCCTCTCTGGGGCCAACGTCCTGACTTTC. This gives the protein CASTLSGANVLTF.

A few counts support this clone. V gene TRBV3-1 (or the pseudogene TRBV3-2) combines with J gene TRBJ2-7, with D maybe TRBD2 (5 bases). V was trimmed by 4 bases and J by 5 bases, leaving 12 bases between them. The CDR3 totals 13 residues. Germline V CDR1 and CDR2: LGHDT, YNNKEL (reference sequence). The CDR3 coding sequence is TGTGCCAGCAGCCCCGGACTGGGAAACGAGCAGTACTTC. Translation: CASSPGLGNEQYF.

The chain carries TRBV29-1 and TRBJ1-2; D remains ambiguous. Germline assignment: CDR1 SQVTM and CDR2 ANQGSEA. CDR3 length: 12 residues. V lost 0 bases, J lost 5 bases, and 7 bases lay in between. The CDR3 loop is CSVEDLNYGYTF. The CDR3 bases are TGCAGCGTTGAAGATCTAAATTATGGCTACACCTTC.

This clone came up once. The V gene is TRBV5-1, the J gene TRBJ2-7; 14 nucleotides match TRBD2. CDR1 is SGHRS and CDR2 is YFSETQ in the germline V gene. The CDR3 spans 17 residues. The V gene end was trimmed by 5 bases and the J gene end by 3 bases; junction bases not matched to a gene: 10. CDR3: CASSSGTSGSTSYEQYF. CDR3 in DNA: TGCGCCAGCAGTTCCGGGACTAGCGGGAGTACTAGCTACGAGCAGTACTTC.

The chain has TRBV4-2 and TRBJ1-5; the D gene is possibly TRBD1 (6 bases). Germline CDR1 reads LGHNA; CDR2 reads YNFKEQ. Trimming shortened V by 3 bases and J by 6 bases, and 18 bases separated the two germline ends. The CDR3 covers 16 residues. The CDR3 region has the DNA TGTGCCAGCAGCCATCCTTACCAGGGGATCGTTCAGCCCCAGCATTTT. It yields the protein CASSHPYQGIVQPQHF.

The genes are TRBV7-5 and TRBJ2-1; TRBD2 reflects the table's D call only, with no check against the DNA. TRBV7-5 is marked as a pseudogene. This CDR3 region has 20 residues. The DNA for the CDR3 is TGTGTCAGAAGCCCGACTAGCGGGAGGGTTATCATCTATGTTTACAATGAGCAGTTCTTC. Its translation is CVRSPTSGRVIIYVYNEQFF.

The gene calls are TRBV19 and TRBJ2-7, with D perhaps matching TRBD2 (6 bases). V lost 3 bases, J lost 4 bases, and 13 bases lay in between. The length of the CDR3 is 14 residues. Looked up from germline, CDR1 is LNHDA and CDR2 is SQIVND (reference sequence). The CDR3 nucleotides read TGTGCCAGTAGTATGCCCGGGGCGGGATACGAGCAGTACTTC. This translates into CASSMPGAGYEQYF.

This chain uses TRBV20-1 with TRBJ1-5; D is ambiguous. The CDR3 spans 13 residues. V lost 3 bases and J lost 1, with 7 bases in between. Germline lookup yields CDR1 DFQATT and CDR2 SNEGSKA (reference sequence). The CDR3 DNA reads TGCAGTGCTAGTGCGGTGAGCAATCAGCCCCAGCATTTT. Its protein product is CSASAVSNQPQHF.

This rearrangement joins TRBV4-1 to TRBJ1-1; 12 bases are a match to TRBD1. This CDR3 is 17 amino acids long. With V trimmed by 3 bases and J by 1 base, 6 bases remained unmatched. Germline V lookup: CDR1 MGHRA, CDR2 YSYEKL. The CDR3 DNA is TGCGCCAGCAGCCACGGGACAGGGGGCTTGGAGAACACTGAAGCTTTCTTT. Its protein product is CASSHGTGGLENTEAFF.

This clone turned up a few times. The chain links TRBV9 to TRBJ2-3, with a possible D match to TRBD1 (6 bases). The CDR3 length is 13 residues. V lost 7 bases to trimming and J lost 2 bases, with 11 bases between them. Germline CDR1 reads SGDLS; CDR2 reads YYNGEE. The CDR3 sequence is CASGGQPTDTQYF. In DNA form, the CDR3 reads TGTGCCAGCGGCGGACAGCCCACAGATACGCAGTATTTT.

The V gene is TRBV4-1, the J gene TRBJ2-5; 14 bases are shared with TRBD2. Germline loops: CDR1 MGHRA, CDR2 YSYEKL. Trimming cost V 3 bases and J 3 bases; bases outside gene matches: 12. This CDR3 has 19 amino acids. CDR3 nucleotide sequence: TGCGCCAGCAGCCAGCACGCCGGGACTAGCGGGAGCTCCAAAGAGACCCAGTACTTC. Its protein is CASSQHAGTSGSSKETQYF.

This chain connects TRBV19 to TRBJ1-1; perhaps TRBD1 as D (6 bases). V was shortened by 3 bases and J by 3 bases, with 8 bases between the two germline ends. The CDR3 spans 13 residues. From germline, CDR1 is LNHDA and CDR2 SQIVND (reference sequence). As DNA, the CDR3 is TGTGCCAGTAGTATGAACAGGGACACTGAAGCTTTCTTT. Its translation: CASSMNRDTEAFF.

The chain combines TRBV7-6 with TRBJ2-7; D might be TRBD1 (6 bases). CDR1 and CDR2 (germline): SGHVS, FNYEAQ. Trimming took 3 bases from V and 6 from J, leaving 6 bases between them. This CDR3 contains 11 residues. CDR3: CASSLDSEQYF. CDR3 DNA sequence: TGTGCCAGCAGCTTGGACAGCGAGCAGTACTTC.

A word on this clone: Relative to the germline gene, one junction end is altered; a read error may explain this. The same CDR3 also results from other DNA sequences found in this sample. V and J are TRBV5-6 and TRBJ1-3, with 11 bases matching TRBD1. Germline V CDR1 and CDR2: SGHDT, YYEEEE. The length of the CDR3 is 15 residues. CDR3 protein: CASSSGQGARNTIYF. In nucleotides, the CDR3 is TGTGCCAGCAGCTCCGGACAGGGGGCGAGAAATACCATATATTTT.

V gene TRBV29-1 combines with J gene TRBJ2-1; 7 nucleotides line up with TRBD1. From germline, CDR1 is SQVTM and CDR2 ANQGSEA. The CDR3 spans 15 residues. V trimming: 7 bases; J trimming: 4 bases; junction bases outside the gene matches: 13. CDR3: CSGDHYGTVYNEQFF. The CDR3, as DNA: TGCAGCGGGGACCATTACGGGACAGTATACAATGAGCAGTTCTTC.

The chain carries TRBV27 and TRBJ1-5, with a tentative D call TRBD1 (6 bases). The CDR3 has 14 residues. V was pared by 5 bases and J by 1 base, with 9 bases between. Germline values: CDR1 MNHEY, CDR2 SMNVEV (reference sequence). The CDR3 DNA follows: TGTGCCAGCAGTCCAGGACAGAGCAATCAGCCCCAGCATTTT. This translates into CASSPGQSNQPQHF.

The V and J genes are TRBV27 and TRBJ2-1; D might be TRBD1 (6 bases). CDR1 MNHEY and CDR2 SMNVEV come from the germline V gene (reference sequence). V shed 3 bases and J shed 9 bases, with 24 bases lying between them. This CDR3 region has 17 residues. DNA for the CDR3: TGTGCCAGCAGTTTCTCCGGGACAAAGTGGGGGACCCCTGAGCAGTTCTTC. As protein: CASSFSGTKWGTPEQFF.